The clone carrying this T cell receptor beta chain has a handful of counts. These data belong to a study of blood T cell repertoires in COVID-19. Overall study context: Samples representing acute and convalescent COVID-19 were sourced from the United States, Italy and Spain.

Generated by immunoSEQ multiplex PCR, the TCRdb table keeps only in-frame clones and is missing some. The repertoire holds approximately 80,000 clones, with around 90% as singletons. V dropped 7 bases and J dropped 9 bases, with 19 bases sitting between them. The CDR3 has 14 residues. Germline assignment: CDR1 MDHEN and CDR2 SYDVKM. The TCR originated in a woman aged 45-65 years in a cohort sampled during active COVID-19. The chain is built from TRBV28 and TRBJ1-5; a weak D match, TRBD1 (6 bases). Sequenced: peripheral blood. The CDR3 DNA reads TGTGCCAGCAATAAACAGGGCCTACTTTGGCCCCAGCATTTT. It yields the protein CASNKQGLLWPQHF.